Reported below is one T cell receptor beta chain. Its antigen remains unknown. This specimen comes from a study of T cell repertoires in cytomegalovirus infection. Study-wide background: Both recently identified HLA-C-restricted and well-studied HLA-B-restricted CMV epitopes were used in the study. Matching HLA type and CMV infection were both indicated by public TCR beta signatures. Notes on the study in general: HLA-C-restricted TCR beta clonotypes specific for CMV led the ex vivo response. Summed frequency of public TCR beta families distinguished CMV carriers with the relevant HLA.

The CDR3 loop spans 14 amino acids. Germline-derived CDR1 and CDR2 are SGDLS and YYNGEE. V gave up 4 bases and J gave up 4 bases, with 14 bases separating them. From the reads, TCRdb called clonotypes with MiXCR, one entry per CDR3 protein. The sample shows approximately 1,000,000 distinct CDR3 sequences, around 31% of them seen only once. This sequence originates from a human donor in good health (CMV status not recorded). Some clones in this sample may be carry-over from other donors' samples. The genes are TRBV9 and TRBJ1-1; D is uncertain. Material: cultured CD8+ T cells from PBMCs, obtained from culture after CMV antigen stimulation. CDR3 residues: CASSPPTGFTEAFF. Here the CDR3 DNA reads TGTGCCAGCAGCCCCCCCACGGGGTTCACTGAAGCTTTCTTT.